These 24 T cell receptor beta chains came from one sample sequenced in a study of molecular identifiers for immune sequencing clone quantification. MiXCR, applied by TCRdb to the PCR reads, yields one record per CDR3 protein. The data contain under 650,000 distinct CDR3 sequences, about 20% of them singletons. Sequencing was performed on naive CD8+ T cells from blood, with Jurkat cell RNA spiked in. Described subset: FACS-sorted CD8+CD4-CCR7+CD45RA+ naive T cells. These receptors were taken from a human donor in good health. Some libraries in this study had Jurkat cell RNA spiked in.

This chain links TRBV4-3 with TRBJ2-2; a possible D gene is TRBD1 (5 bases). This CDR3 spans 16 amino acids. V lost 2 bases to trimming and J lost 0 bases, with 10 bases between them. Germline V gives CDR1 LGHNA, CDR2 YSLEER. Here the CDR3 reads CASSQSRTTNTGELFF. As DNA, the CDR3 is TGCGCCAGCAGCCAATCGAGGACAACGAACACCGGGGAGCTGTTTTTT.

This clonotype was counted many times. This chain links TRBV28 with TRBJ2-7; TRBD1 or TRBD2 may be the D gene (5 bases each). Germline-derived CDR1 and CDR2 are MDHEN and SYDVKM. Trimming took off 10 bases at V and 4 bases at J, with 26 bases between the two ends. The CDR3 consists of 16 residues. CDR3 DNA: TGTGCCATTCAGGGTGGTCGGGATGGGTTTTGGTACGAGCAGTACTTC. It encodes CAIQGGRDGFWYEQYF.

Remarks on this clonotype: One junction end does not reproduce the germline sequence, and a read error may be involved. This rearrangement joins TRBV30 to TRBJ2-5, with no clear D. The germline CDR1 and CDR2 sequences are GTSNPN and SVGIG (reference sequence). The CDR3 has 14 amino acids. CDR3 in DNA: TGTGCCCGGAGTGCAGACTTTGGGCAAGAGACCCAGTACTTC. Amino acids: CARSADFGQETQYF.

There are a few counts of this clonotype. The chain combines TRBV12-3 or TRBV12-4 with TRBJ2-5, with 10 bases that match TRBD1. Trimming at V came to 4 bases and at J to 5 bases, leaving 19 bases not matched to a gene. The CDR3 length is 19 residues. CDR3 sequence (DNA): TGTGCCAGCAGTTCAGGGGAGCCCCCGGGACAGGGGTTTTCGGAGACCCAGTACTTC. It encodes CASSSGEPPGQGFSETQYF.

This clonotype was observed at least ten times. V and J are TRBV19 and TRBJ2-3, with a possible D match to TRBD2 (6 bases). In germline, CDR1 is LNHDA, CDR2 SQIVND (reference sequence). CDR3 length: 14 amino acids. V lost 3 bases and J lost 6, with 13 bases in between. The CDR3 loop is CASSIPGLWDTQYF. CDR3 sequence (DNA): TGTGCCAGTAGTATCCCGGGACTGTGGGATACGCAGTATTTT.

Worth noting for this clonotype: The CDR3 does not end in the conserved phenylalanine or tryptophan, so this is likely a read error. The chain combines TRBV27 with TRBJ2-7; TRBD1 is a possible D gene (6 bases). Germline V gene sequence: CDR1 MNHEY, CDR2 SMNVEV (reference sequence). V was shortened by 2 bases and J by 2 bases, with 7 bases between the two germline ends. The CDR3 extends over 13 amino acids. The CDR3 region has the DNA TGTGCCAGCAGTTTACCAGGGGCCTACGAGCAGTACTGC. Protein: CASSLPGAYEQYC.

This clonotype has just a few counts. The rearrangement links TRBV15 to TRBJ2-7, with a possible D match to TRBD2 (5 bases). Germline loops: CDR1 LNHNV, CDR2 YYDKDF (reference sequence). V was trimmed by 3 bases and J by 2 bases, leaving 26 bases between them. The CDR3 loop spans 19 amino acids. DNA of the CDR3: TGTGCCACCAGCAGGGATACCCGAACGACGAGGGTAGGCACCTACGAGCAGTACTTC. It specifies CATSRDTRTTRVGTYEQYF. The whole variable domain, filled in from reference TRBV15 and TRBJ2-7, reads DAMVIQNPRYQVTQFGKPVTLSCSQTLNHNVMYWYQQKSSQAPKLLFHYYDKDFNNEADTPDNFQSRRPNTSFCFLDIRSPGLGDTAMYLCATSRDTRTTRVGTYEQYFGPGTRLTVT.

This clonotype was detected only a few times. The genes are TRBV2 and TRBJ2-7, with TRBD1 matching 8 bases. CDR3 size: 14 residues. Per the germline V gene, CDR1 is SNHLY and CDR2 is FYNNEI. V gave up 4 bases and J gave up 6 bases; unmatched junction bases: 8. The CDR3 DNA reads TGTGCCAGCAGTGGATTGGACAGGGTCGTCGAGCAGTACTTC. This gives the protein CASSGLDRVVEQYF.

This clonotype was observed a handful of times. The V call is TRBV5-1, the J call TRBJ2-1, with TRBD1 matching 11 bases. V was pared by 4 bases and J by 3 bases, with 6 bases of the junction left unmatched. CDR3 size: 16 residues. Germline-derived CDR1 and CDR2 are SGHRS and YFSETQ. The CDR3 DNA reads TGCGCCAGCAGCCTTACCGGGACAGGGGGCTACAATGAGCAGTTCTTC. It specifies CASSLTGTGGYNEQFF.

This clonotype turned up a few times. The chain employs TRBV27 and TRBJ1-1; the D is unclear. V was shortened by 5 bases and J by 3 bases, with 16 bases between the two germline ends. From germline, CDR1 is MNHEY and CDR2 SMNVEV (reference sequence). This CDR3 spans 15 amino acids. The CDR3 reads CASSPSTSGDTEAFF. DNA for the CDR3: TGTGCCAGCAGTCCAAGCACGTCCGGGGACACTGAAGCTTTCTTT.

In the case of this clonotype: A much larger clone differs from this one at a single base, so this may be a read error. The J gene is TRBJ2-7, the V gene TRBV30; 11 bases are shared with TRBD2. Germline values: CDR1 GTSNPN, CDR2 SVGIG (reference sequence). Trimming removed 5 bases from V and 6 bases from J; junction bases left unmatched: 6. This CDR3 is built from 13 residues. CDR3: CAWQLAGAFEQYF. CDR3 DNA: TGTGCCTGGCAACTAGCGGGGGCCTTCGAGCAGTACTTC.

This clonotype was found many times. J is TRBJ1-3 and V is TRBV4-1; the D is unclear. The V gene lost 4 bases and the J gene lost 2 bases, with 12 bases spanning the gap. This CDR3 spans 15 amino acids. Germline assignment: CDR1 MGHRA and CDR2 YSYEKL. The CDR3 DNA reads TGCGCCAGCAGCCCGACGGAGAACCCTGGAAACACCATATATTTT. Translated, it gives CASSPTENPGNTIYF.

The chain uses TRBV6-2 or TRBV6-3 and TRBJ2-5; D is unresolved. The germline V gene encodes CDR1 MNHEY and CDR2 SVGEGT. V lost 6 bases and J 7 bases, leaving 21 bases between the germline ends. This CDR3 contains 15 residues. CDR3 coding DNA: TGTGCCAGCAGCTATTCTGGGCCACTGCCCCGGACCCAGTACTTC. Encoded protein: CASSYSGPLPRTQYF.

Only a few counts were recorded for this clonotype. This chain joins TRBV4-1 and TRBJ1-6; no firm D call. There are 16 residues in the CDR3. Germline CDR1 is MGHRA and CDR2 is YSYEKL. V dropped 0 bases and J dropped 2 bases, with 8 bases sitting between them. The CDR3 nucleotides read TGCGCCAGCAGCCAAGATCCGGGAACCTATAATTCACCCCTCCACTTT. This gives the protein CASSQDPGTYNSPLHF.

A few counts support this clonotype. The chain couples TRBV6-1 to TRBJ2-7; TRBD2 aligns across 7 bases. Per germline, CDR1 MNHNS and CDR2 SASEGT. The CDR3 consists of 16 residues. The ends lost 7 bases at V and 0 bases at J; junction bases unmatched: 12. CDR3 coding DNA: TGTGCCAGCACCCGGATTCTAGCGGCAAGCTCCTACGAGCAGTACTTC. Translating gives CASTRILAASSYEQYF.

Remarks on this clonotype: This clone may be a read error of a much larger clone one base away. The chain has TRBV29-1 and TRBJ2-4; 7 bases fit TRBD1. This CDR3 has 13 residues. Germline loops: CDR1 SQVTM, CDR2 ANQGSEA. The CDR3 DNA is TGCAGGGTTGTCTTACAGGGGAAGTCCATTCAGTACTTC. This encodes CRVVLQGKSIQYF.

There are many counts of this clonotype. The genes are TRBV29-1 and TRBJ2-7; D perhaps matches TRBD2 (6 bases). The CDR3 has 14 residues. Trimming removed 4 bases at V and 2 bases at J, with 15 bases between. Germline V CDR1 and CDR2: SQVTM, ANQGSEA. CDR3 coding DNA: TGCAGCGTTGGTGGCTACGGGGGAGCCTACGAGCAGTACTTC. This gives the protein CSVGGYGGAYEQYF.

The table lists this clonotype with many counts. This chain connects TRBV3-1 to TRBJ2-3; the D gene is possibly TRBD1 (5 bases). Germline V CDR1 and CDR2: LGHDT, YNNKEL (reference sequence). Trimming took off 3 bases at V and 0 bases at J, with 16 bases between the two ends. CDR3 size: 17 residues. Here the CDR3 reads CASSHGLTDSSTDTQYF. DNA for the CDR3: TGTGCCAGCAGCCATGGCCTGACAGACTCTAGCACAGATACGCAGTATTTT.

This clonotype has a count of ten or more. The gene calls are TRBV28 and TRBJ2-7; D gene uncertain. Germline V gene lookup returns CDR1 MDHEN and CDR2 SYDVKM. The CDR3 has 13 amino acids. V lost 6 bases and J 3 bases, leaving 12 bases between the germline ends. The CDR3 is CASRLPGYYEQYF. The CDR3 DNA sequence: TGTGCCAGCAGACTGCCGGGTTACTACGAGCAGTACTTC.

About this clonotype itself: A much bigger clone sits one base away, suggesting this may be a read error. The rearrangement joins TRBV9 to TRBJ2-5; D might be TRBD1 or TRBD2, each matching 5 bases. The CDR3 spans 14 residues. The germline V gene encodes CDR1 SGDLS and CDR2 YYNGEE. The V gene lost 0 bases and the J gene lost 7 bases, with 13 bases spanning the gap. CDR3 in DNA: TGTGCCAGCAGCGTAGAACGGTTTGGGGGGACCCAGTACTTC. This encodes CASSVERFGGTQYF.

With respect to this clonotype: A read error is possible here, since a much larger clone lies one base away. The V and J genes are TRBV29-1 and TRBJ2-5, with D perhaps matching TRBD1 or TRBD2 (5 bases each). Germline-derived CDR1 and CDR2 are SQVTM and ANQGSEA. The CDR3 has 13 amino acids. CDR3 amino acids: CSVVWGNQESQYF. CDR3 DNA: TGCAGCGTTGTTTGGGGGAATCAAGAGTCCCAGTACTTC.

This clonotype was seen ten or more times. The J gene is TRBJ1-5, the V gene TRBV19, with unresolved D. The CDR3 is 15 amino acids. Trimming took off 8 bases at V and 1 base at J, with 15 bases between the two ends. Germline CDR1 and CDR2: LNHDA and SQIVND (reference sequence). CDR3 residues: CASHSGTRSNQPQHF. The DNA of the CDR3 is TGTGCCAGTCATTCGGGCACGCGAAGCAATCAGCCCCAGCATTTT.

This clonotype was observed many times. V usage is TRBV6-5 and J usage is TRBJ2-2; no firm D call. V lost 6 bases and J lost 8, with 10 bases in between. This CDR3 is built from 12 residues. In germline, CDR1 is MNHEY, CDR2 SVGAGI. This CDR3 is CASSRFTGELFF. CDR3 sequence (DNA): TGTGCCAGCAGCCGATTCACTGGGGAGCTGTTTTTT.

This clonotype appeared many times. The chain couples TRBV6-5 to TRBJ2-7; 8 bases are a match to TRBD1. V trimming: 5 bases; J trimming: 5 bases; junction bases outside the gene matches: 11. The CDR3 is 15 amino acids. The germline gives CDR1 MNHEY, CDR2 SVGAGI. The CDR3 here is CASSHIDRGGDEQYF. As DNA, the CDR3 is TGTGCCAGCAGTCATATCGACAGGGGTGGCGACGAGCAGTACTTC.